The 30 T cell receptor beta chains below all came from one sample that was sequenced in a study of T cell changes during pregnancy in multiple sclerosis. Clones were read by immunoSEQ multiplex PCR, and TCRdb kept only the in-frame ones, dropping some. In the table there are some 40,000 clones, over 80% of which are singletons. The sequenced sample was CD4+ T cells from peripheral blood mononuclear cells, obtained in the third trimester of pregnancy. The receptors shown here come from a female donor in good health, enrolled as a control in a pregnancy study.

This chain uses TRBV7-2 with TRBJ2-7; 7 nucleotides align to TRBD2. V was pared by 4 bases and J by 11 bases, with 11 bases of the junction left unmatched. The CDR3 runs to 13 residues. CDR1 and CDR2 from the germline V gene are SGHTA and FQGNSA. Written as DNA, the CDR3 is TGTGCCAGCAGCTATCGGGGGGAGGGCCCGAAGTACTTC. Translation gives CASSYRGEGPKYF.

This rearrangement joins TRBV19 to TRBJ2-1, with TRBD2 identical over 16 bases. CDR3 size: 15 residues. Germline V gene lookup returns CDR1 LNHDA and CDR2 SQIVND (reference sequence). V shed 5 bases, J shed 9 bases, and the junction held 4 bases outside the gene matches. As DNA, the CDR3 is TGTGCCAGTAGTTCGGGACTAGCGGGGGGGAGTGAGCAGTTCTTC. Translation gives CASSSGLAGGSEQFF.

The CDR3: CASQLAGGPGEQYF. In DNA form, the CDR3 reads TGTGCCAGCCAACTAGCGGGAGGGCCGGGGGAGCAGTACTTC. The chain has TRBV27 and TRBJ2-7; 13 bases fit TRBD2. V lost 8 bases to trimming and J lost 7 bases; unmatched junction nucleotides: 8. Per germline, CDR1 MNHEY and CDR2 SMNVEV (reference sequence). The CDR3 totals 14 residues.

The chain carries TRBV18 and TRBJ1-2; TRBD1 matches at 10 bases. CDR1 and CDR2 (germline): KGHSH, LQKENI. This CDR3 contains 15 residues. Trimming removed 6 bases from V and 4 bases from J; junction bases left unmatched: 8. CDR3 nucleotide sequence: TGTGCCAGCTCTCCTGGACAGGGGGACCGCTATGGCTACACCTTC. Translated: CASSPGQGDRYGYTF.

As to this clone: Other nucleotide sequences from this sample produce the same CDR3. The rearrangement links TRBV27 to TRBJ1-1; 8 bases align to TRBD1. The length of the CDR3 is 14 residues. Trimming removed 6 bases from V and 1 base from J; junction bases left unmatched: 4. CDR1 and CDR2 (germline): MNHEY, SMNVEV (reference sequence). The CDR3 reads CASSQQGGNTEAFF. The CDR3 coding sequence is TGTGCCAGCAGCCAACAGGGGGGGAACACTGAAGCTTTCTTT.

This clone has just a few counts. The chain carries TRBV7-8 and TRBJ2-1, with 8 positions matching TRBD2. From germline, CDR1 is SGHVS and CDR2 FQNEAQ. Trimming at V came to 1 base and at J to 0 bases, leaving 8 bases not matched to a gene. This CDR3 region has 18 residues. Here the CDR3 DNA reads TGTGCCAGCAGCTTAGGTTTACGGGCGGGAGGCTCCTACAATGAGCAGTTCTTC. Translation gives CASSLGLRAGGSYNEQFF.

This clone was detected only once. This rearrangement joins TRBV28 to TRBJ2-7; 9 bases match TRBD1. J lost 6 bases, V lost 6 bases, and 12 bases had no gene match. The length of the CDR3 is 15 residues. The V gene's germline CDR1 is MDHEN and CDR2 SYDVKM. The DNA of the CDR3 is TGTGCCAGCAGGATGGTCCGGACAGGGGTAGCCGAGCAGTACTTC. As protein: CASRMVRTGVAEQYF.

This chain links TRBV5-1 with TRBJ2-2; 7 nucleotides agree with TRBD2. The CDR3 extends over 14 amino acids. The J segment lost 3 bases and the V segment lost 7 bases, leaving 6 bases of the junction unmatched. The V gene's germline CDR1 is SGHRS and CDR2 YFSETQ. CDR3 amino acids: CASDTGGYTGELFF. The DNA for the CDR3 is TGCGCCAGCGACACGGGGGGATACACCGGGGAGCTGTTTTTT. Complete variable domain (other parts from reference TRBV5-1 and TRBJ2-2): KAGVTQTPRYLIKTRGQQVTLSCSPISGHRSVSWYQQTPGQGLQFLFEYFSETQRNKGNFPGRFSGRQFSNSRSEMNVSTLELGDSALYLCASDTGGYTGELFFGEGSRLTVL.

V gene TRBV6-1 combines with J gene TRBJ1-5, with TRBD1 as a possible D gene (6 bases). V was trimmed by 4 bases and J by 0 bases, leaving 19 bases between them. The CDR3 runs 18 residues. Looked up from germline, CDR1 is MNHNS and CDR2 is SASEGT. The CDR3 sequence is CASSGRGTGSGSNQPQHF. The CDR3 region has the DNA TGTGCCAGCAGTGGCAGAGGAACAGGGAGCGGTAGCAATCAGCCCCAGCATTTT.

V usage is TRBV7-9 and J usage is TRBJ1-5, with D possibly TRBD1 on 6 matching bases. V lost 3 bases, J lost 3 bases, and 12 bases lay in between. Germline V gene lookup returns CDR1 SEHNR and CDR2 FQNEAQ (reference sequence). The CDR3 sequence is 15 residues long. The CDR3: CASSLSTGPNQPQHF. The DNA for the CDR3 is TGTGCCAGCAGCTTGTCGACAGGTCCCAATCAGCCCCAGCATTTT.

This clone was seen only once. The chain recombines TRBV7-8 with TRBJ2-7; D perhaps matches TRBD1 (6 bases). The V gene lost 5 bases and the J gene lost 4 bases, with 15 bases spanning the gap. Germline lookup yields CDR1 SGHVS and CDR2 FQNEAQ. CDR3 length equals 14 residues. Written as DNA, the CDR3 is TGTGCCAGCAGCCAGCAGGGGCGAGGGTACGAGCAGTACTTC. Protein product: CASSQQGRGYEQYF. The full variable domain, rest sourced from reference TRBV7-8 and TRBJ2-7, is GAGVSQSPRYKVAKRGQDVALRCDPISGHVSLFWYQQALGQGPEFLTYFQNEAQLDKSGLPSDRFFAERPEGSVSTLKIQRTQQEDSAVYLCASSQQGRGYEQYFGPGTRLTVT.

The chain recombines TRBV9 with TRBJ2-3; D possibly corresponds to TRBD1 (5 bases). V was trimmed by 0 bases and J by 1 base, leaving 9 bases between them. Germline V gene lookup returns CDR1 SGDLS and CDR2 YYNGEE. CDR3 length: 15 amino acids. The CDR3 coding sequence is TGTGCCAGCAGCGTAGCTACAGGAGGCACAGATACGCAGTATTTT. It codes for CASSVATGGTDTQYF.

The chain couples TRBV2 to TRBJ2-1; D perhaps matches TRBD2 (6 bases). This CDR3 is 13 amino acids long. CDR1 is SNHLY, CDR2 FYNNEI, per germline. V gave up 8 bases and J gave up 2 bases, with 10 bases separating them. DNA for the CDR3: TGTGCCAGCGTAGCGGACACCTACAATGAGCAGTTCTTC. Encoded protein: CASVADTYNEQFF.

This chain joins TRBV27 and TRBJ2-3, with D perhaps matching TRBD2 (5 bases). V lost 3 bases to trimming and J lost 0 bases, with 16 bases between them. The CDR3 covers 17 residues. The germline CDR1 and CDR2 sequences are MNHEY and SMNVEV (reference sequence). CDR3 loop: CASSFNYRTGSTDTQYF. The CDR3 nucleotides are TGTGCCAGCAGTTTTAATTATAGGACGGGAAGCACAGATACGCAGTATTTT.

The table lists this clone with a count of one. The chain is built from TRBV6-1 and TRBJ2-3; maybe TRBD1 (6 bases). V was cut by 2 bases and J by 4 bases, with 13 bases left in between. CDR1 and CDR2 (germline): MNHNS, SASEGT. This CDR3 region has 15 residues. The CDR3 region has the DNA TGTGCCAGCAGTGAACAGGGGATTAGTGCAGATACGCAGTATTTT. Its protein is CASSEQGISADTQYF.

This clone has a handful of counts. The gene calls are TRBV7-9 and TRBJ2-3; D is undetermined. Between the trimmed V and J ends, which lost 1 base and 4 bases, there was a span of 9 bases. Germline loops: CDR1 SEHNR, CDR2 FQNEAQ (reference sequence). The CDR3 is 14 amino acids. Here the CDR3 DNA reads TGTGCCAGCAGCTTAGAACACGCGGCAGATACGCAGTATTTT. It yields the protein CASSLEHAADTQYF.

The chain employs TRBV19 and TRBJ1-2; a possible D gene is TRBD1 (6 bases). With 5 bases removed from V and 2 bases from J, the gap between germline ends came to 9 bases. This CDR3 spans 13 amino acids. Germline CDR1 reads LNHDA; CDR2 reads SQIVND (reference sequence). The CDR3 region is CASSLGQNYGYTF. The CDR3 DNA follows: TGTGCCAGTAGTCTCGGACAGAACTATGGCTACACCTTC.

The J gene is TRBJ2-1, the V gene TRBV6-6; 7 bases map to TRBD2. V shed 0 bases and J 6 bases; nucleotides not matched to a gene: 8. Germline CDR1 MNHNY, CDR2 SVGAGI (reference sequence). The CDR3 has 16 residues. The DNA of the CDR3 is TGTGCCAGCAGTTACTCGCGGGGGAGGGCGGTCAATGAGCAGTTCTTC. This gives the protein CASSYSRGRAVNEQFF.

The chain uses TRBV5-1 and TRBJ1-4; D uncertain. The germline V gene has CDR1 SGHRS and CDR2 YFSETQ. The CDR3 is made up of 12 amino acids. V lost 0 bases and J lost 7, with 4 bases in between. CDR3 loop: CASSLGSEKLFF. The CDR3 DNA is TGCGCCAGCAGCTTGGGTAGTGAAAAACTGTTTTTT.

The chain joins TRBV6-6 to TRBJ1-6; 8 nucleotides agree with TRBD1. V gave up 6 bases and J gave up 8 bases; unmatched junction bases: 9. This CDR3 is 15 amino acids long. The germline V gene encodes CDR1 MNHNY and CDR2 SVGAGI (reference sequence). CDR3 DNA: TGTGCCAGCAGCCGCGACAGGGGCGGGGATTCACCCCTCCACTTT. Protein product: CASSRDRGGDSPLHF.

This chain uses TRBV4-2 with TRBJ1-4; D is possibly TRBD1 (5 bases). This CDR3 has 17 residues. Trimming removed 1 base from V and 0 bases from J, with 12 bases in between. Germline lookup yields CDR1 LGHNA and CDR2 YNFKEQ. The CDR3: CASSQAPGGSTNEKLFF. The DNA for the CDR3 is TGTGCCAGCAGCCAAGCCCCCGGGGGATCAACTAATGAAAAACTGTTTTTT.

The chain has TRBV21-1 and TRBJ1-4; the table calls TRBD1, which could not be checked here. TRBV21-1 is a recognized pseudogene. There are 14 residues in the CDR3. Here the CDR3 reads CASVSLGLNEKLFF. The CDR3 DNA follows: TGTGCCAGTGTTTCCCTGGGGCTTAATGAAAAACTGTTTTTT.

This clone was observed once. The chain recombines TRBV29-1 with TRBJ2-5, with D possibly matching TRBD1 (5 bases). The CDR3 contains 13 residues. Germline V gene sequence: CDR1 SQVTM, CDR2 ANQGSEA. The V gene lost 5 bases and the J gene lost 2 bases, with 12 bases spanning the gap. The CDR3 protein is CSVLKGLQETQYF. Written as DNA, the CDR3 is TGCAGCGTTCTCAAGGGGCTACAAGAGACCCAGTACTTC.

The genes are TRBV5-5 and TRBJ2-3, with 7 bases aligning to TRBD1. The CDR3 has 16 residues. Germline V gene data show CDR1 as SGHKS and CDR2 as YYEKEE (reference sequence). The junction had 5 bases not matched to a gene; V was cut back by 0 bases and J by 1 base. CDR3 protein: CASSLAWDSRTDTQYF. The CDR3 coding sequence is TGTGCCAGCAGCTTGGCCTGGGACAGTCGCACAGATACGCAGTATTTT.

The J gene is TRBJ2-7, the V gene TRBV18; 9 bases fit TRBD2. V lost 0 bases to trimming and J lost 2 bases; unmatched junction nucleotides: 5. This CDR3 has 16 residues. CDR1 and CDR2 (germline): KGHSH, LQKENI. The CDR3 spells CASSPPSGGITYEQYF. The CDR3 DNA sequence: TGTGCCAGCTCACCACCCAGCGGGGGGATTACCTACGAGCAGTACTTC. Using reference TRBV18 and TRBJ2-7 for the parts outside the CDR3, the full variable domain is NAGVMQNPRHLVRRRGQEARLRCSPMKGHSHVYWYRQLPEEGLKFMVYLQKENIIDESGMPKERFSAEFPKEGPSILRIQQVVRGDSAAYFCASSPPSGGITYEQYFGPGTRLTVT.

The chain employs TRBV5-1 and TRBJ1-4; D is undetermined. This CDR3 comprises 14 residues. Germline CDR1 is SGHRS and CDR2 is YFSETQ. V was pared by 2 bases and J by 5 bases, with 10 bases between. The CDR3 nucleotides are TGCGCCAGCAGCTTTCAAACTTCAAATGAAAAACTGTTTTTT. Translating gives CASSFQTSNEKLFF. The variable domain in full, completed from reference TRBV5-1 and TRBJ1-4, reads KAGVTQTPRYLIKTRGQQVTLSCSPISGHRSVSWYQQTPGQGLQFLFEYFSETQRNKGNFPGRFSGRQFSNSRSEMNVSTLELGDSALYLCASSFQTSNEKLFFGSGTQLSVL.

The chain combines TRBV28 with TRBJ2-7; 7 nucleotides line up with TRBD2. The V and J ends lost 5 bases and 3 bases, in that order; junction bases with no gene match: 13. The CDR3 spans 16 residues. The germline V gene encodes CDR1 MDHEN and CDR2 SYDVKM. The CDR3 sequence is CASSVGLGGLNYEQYF. As DNA, the CDR3 is TGTGCCAGCAGTGTCGGTTTGGGGGGACTAAACTACGAGCAGTACTTC.

J is TRBJ2-1 and V is TRBV11-3, with TRBD2 identical over 12 bases. CDR1 and CDR2 from the germline V gene are SGHNT and YENEEA. This CDR3 contains 16 residues. The V segment lost 0 bases and the J segment 8 bases; nucleotides outside the gene matches: 5. For the CDR3, the DNA is TGTGCCAGCAGCTTAGACGGACTAGCGGGGCGGGATGAGCAGTTCTTC. This encodes CASSLDGLAGRDEQFF.

The chain recombines TRBV5-1 with TRBJ2-2; D is unclear. Germline CDR1 and CDR2: SGHRS and YFSETQ. CDR3 length: 16 amino acids. Trimming stripped 4 bases from V and 0 bases from J, with 13 bases between. CDR3: CASSRSPLANTGELFF. The CDR3 bases are TGCGCCAGCAGCCGGTCTCCCCTCGCGAACACCGGGGAGCTGTTTTTT.

The CDR3 here is CASTRGTSGSSSYNEQFF. The DNA of the CDR3 is TGTGCCAGTACCCGTGGGACTAGCGGATCGAGCTCCTACAATGAGCAGTTCTTC. This rearrangement joins TRBV7-6 to TRBJ2-1, with 11 bases matching TRBD2. The CDR3 loop spans 18 amino acids. The trim removed 9 bases at V and 0 bases at J, leaving 13 bases unmatched. Germline V gives CDR1 SGHVS, CDR2 FNYEAQ.